This T cell receptor beta chain originates from a study of cytomegalovirus exposure and HLA in healthy donors. Germline V lookup: CDR1 LNHDA, CDR2 SQIVND (reference sequence). The CDR3 runs to 15 residues. Trimming cost V 3 bases and J 7 bases, with 19 bases left between them. TCRdb keeps only in-frame clones here, not all; method: immunoSEQ multiplex PCR. The sample includes about 54,000 clones, around nine tenths of them seen just once. The receptor comes from a woman under 30 in good health and CMV-seropositive. The sequencing sample was made of PBMCs. This rearrangement joins TRBV19 to TRBJ2-7; possibly TRBD1 for D (6 bases). CDR3 DNA sequence: TGTGCCAGTAGTATCCCCGGGACAAGCCCTTGGGAGCAGTACTTC. It is translated as CASSIPGTSPWEQYF.